This TCR beta chain is from a study of blood T cell repertoires in COVID-19. Per the study methods: Estimation of nucleated cell counts relied on the amplification of reference gene primers. Profiled with immunoSEQ multiplex PCR; TCRdb holds only in-frame clones, not every one. The V and J calls and clone size were taken over from that table, and D and trimming were inferred from the DNA. The top ten hold 0.95% to 1.5% of the sample, which has a few hundred thousand clones, about 91% seen once. Sequenced sample: PBMCs or T cells enriched from blood (not recorded which). The TCR comes from a human donor in a cohort exposed to, infected with or recovered from COVID-19 (not recorded which). The donor label of this sample is uncertain.

The CDR3 region is CASSYRQGMNTIYF. For the CDR3, the DNA is TGTGCCAGCAGTTACAGACAGGGGATGAACACCATATATTTT. The V and J genes are TRBV6-5 and TRBJ1-3, with TRBD1 identical over 8 bases. CDR3 length: 14 residues. CDR1 and CDR2 from the germline V gene are MNHEY and SVGAGI. V gave up 2 bases and J gave up 7 bases; unmatched junction bases: 4.